The 13 T cell receptor beta chains reported below all come from one sample, sequenced in a study of blood T cell repertoires in COVID-19. Method: immunoSEQ multiplex PCR; TCRdb's copy keeps in-frame clones and lacks some. The sample contains 250,000 to 300,000 clones, around nine tenths of which appear only once. The sequencing sample was made of PBMCs or T cells enriched from blood (not recorded which). These receptors came from a woman between 55 and 75 years old who had recovered from COVID-19.

Details on this clone: The same CDR3 also results from other DNA sequences found in this sample. The chain couples TRBV18 to TRBJ1-4, with 7 bases matching TRBD1. V was pared by 2 bases and J by 8 bases, with 5 bases of the junction left unmatched. Germline CDR1 and CDR2: KGHSH and LQKENI. CDR3 length equals 14 residues. CDR3 residues: CASSPRGRGEKLFF. DNA of the CDR3: TGTGCCAGCTCACCAAGGGGGCGTGGGGAAAAACTGTTTTTT.

This clone was detected only a few times. Here the CDR3 reads CASSFRDSSYNEQFF. As DNA, the CDR3 is TGTGCCAGCAGCTTCCGGGACAGCTCCTACAATGAGCAGTTCTTC. The V gene is TRBV27, the J gene TRBJ2-1, with 7 positions matching TRBD1. The germline CDR1 and CDR2 sequences are MNHEY and SMNVEV (reference sequence). The CDR3 length is 15 residues. The J segment lost 0 bases and the V segment lost 6 bases, leaving 5 bases of the junction unmatched.

The chain combines TRBV7-6 with TRBJ2-7, with 7 positions matching TRBD2. J was trimmed by 7 bases and V by 0 bases; bases with no gene match: 3. The CDR3 covers 13 residues. The germline gives CDR1 SGHVS, CDR2 FNYEAQ. The CDR3 DNA follows: TGTGCCAGCAGCTTAGCCGCCGGGGGGGAGCAGTACTTC. It translates to CASSLAAGGEQYF.

The chain combines TRBV27 with TRBJ2-2, with D perhaps matching TRBD2 (5 bases). Germline CDR1 reads MNHEY; CDR2 reads SMNVEV (reference sequence). V was shortened by 3 bases and J by 8 bases, with 10 bases between the two germline ends. The CDR3 consists of 13 residues. In DNA, the CDR3 is TGTGCCAGCAGTTTCTTGAGAGGGGGGGAGCTGTTTTTT. Amino acid sequence: CASSFLRGGELFF.

The chain employs TRBV12-3 or TRBV12-4 and TRBJ2-7; no definite D call. Deletions cut 5 bases from V and 2 bases from J, with 7 bases between. The CDR3 totals 12 residues. This CDR3 reads CASSPAAYEQYF. As DNA, the CDR3 is TGTGCCAGCAGTCCGGCGGCCTACGAGCAGTACTTC.

The genes are TRBV18 and TRBJ2-2; D unclear. CDR1 KGHSH and CDR2 LQKENI come from the germline V gene. The CDR3 has 14 amino acids. Trimming took off 4 bases at V and 0 bases at J, with 6 bases between the two ends. The CDR3 DNA reads TGTGCCAGCTCACTAACGGCGAACACCGGGGAGCTGTTTTTT. Translating it yields CASSLTANTGELFF.

This chain links TRBV10-3 with TRBJ2-7, with D hard to call. V shed 5 bases and J shed 3 bases, with 17 bases lying between them. This CDR3 is built from 15 residues. CDR1 is ENHRY and CDR2 is SYGVKD in the germline V gene. CDR3 loop: CAISKMVSESYEQYF. The CDR3 DNA is TGTGCCATCAGTAAAATGGTCAGCGAGAGCTACGAGCAGTACTTC.

The J gene is TRBJ1-4, the V gene TRBV13; possible D gene TRBD1, 5 bases. CDR1 is PRHDT, CDR2 FYEKMQ, per germline (reference sequence). The ends were cut back, 3 bases at V and 10 bases at J, with 15 bases in the middle. The CDR3 length is 14 residues. CDR3 nucleotide sequence: TGTGCCAGCAGCTTCAAGCAGGGTTTAGGAAAACTGTTTTTT. Translating gives CASSFKQGLGKLFF.

The chain employs TRBV3-1 (or the pseudogene TRBV3-2) and TRBJ1-1; 7 bases are a match to TRBD1. The germline CDR1 and CDR2 sequences are LGHDT and YNNKEL (reference sequence). This CDR3 is 14 amino acids long. V shed 4 bases, J shed 7 bases, and the junction held 9 bases outside the gene matches. CDR3: CASSPGQTLSEAFF. CDR3 sequence (DNA): TGTGCCAGCAGCCCGGGACAGACTCTTAGTGAAGCTTTCTTT.

The rearrangement joins TRBV7-3 to TRBJ2-7; TRBD1 matches at 10 bases. This CDR3 has 16 residues. CDR1 is SGHTA and CDR2 is FQGTGA in the germline V gene. Unmatched junction bases numbered 10, after V lost 5 bases and J lost 3 bases. The CDR3 sequence is CASSPFTGQGFYEQYF. The CDR3 nucleotides read TGTGCCAGCAGCCCGTTTACGGGACAGGGGTTCTACGAGCAGTACTTC.

The chain recombines TRBV19 with TRBJ1-4; D remains unclear. The V gene's germline CDR1 is LNHDA and CDR2 SQIVND (reference sequence). This CDR3 region has 13 residues. V was clipped by 5 bases and J by 6 bases, with 10 bases between them. Written as DNA, the CDR3 is TGTGCCAGTAGTGTCGGGGTTGATGAAAAACTGTTTTTT. Protein: CASSVGVDEKLFF. The variable domain in full, with the rest retrieved from reference TRBV19 and TRBJ1-4, is DGGITQSPKYLFRKEGQNVTLSCEQNLNHDAMYWYRQDPGQGLRLIYYSQIVNDFQKGDIAEGYSVSREKKESFPLTVTSAQKNPTAFYLCASSVGVDEKLFFGSGTQLSVL.

V is TRBV11-3 and J is TRBJ2-2; 9 nucleotides align to TRBD2. With V trimmed by 2 bases and J by 0 bases, 1 base remained unmatched. The CDR3 loop spans 16 amino acids. Germline V lookup: CDR1 SGHNT, CDR2 YENEEA. The CDR3 DNA reads TGTGCCAGCAGCTTAATAGCGGGAGCGAACACCGGGGAGCTGTTTTTT. This codes for CASSLIAGANTGELFF. Looking up the rest from reference TRBV11-3 and TRBJ2-2 gives the full variable domain: EAGVVQSPRYKIIEKKQPVAFWCNPISGHNTLYWYLQNLGQGPELLIRYENEEAVDDSQLPKDRFSAERLKGVDSTLKIQPAELGDSAVYLCASSLIAGANTGELFFGEGSRLTVL.

The V call is TRBV27, the J call TRBJ1-6, with TRBD1 matching 7 bases. CDR3 length: 14 amino acids. The germline CDR1 and CDR2 sequences are MNHEY and SMNVEV (reference sequence). J gave up 7 bases and V 7 bases, and 7 bases lay outside the gene matches. CDR3 nucleotide sequence: TGTGCCAGCACTGAGGACAGGCTGAATTCACCCCTCCACTTT. Protein: CASTEDRLNSPLHF.